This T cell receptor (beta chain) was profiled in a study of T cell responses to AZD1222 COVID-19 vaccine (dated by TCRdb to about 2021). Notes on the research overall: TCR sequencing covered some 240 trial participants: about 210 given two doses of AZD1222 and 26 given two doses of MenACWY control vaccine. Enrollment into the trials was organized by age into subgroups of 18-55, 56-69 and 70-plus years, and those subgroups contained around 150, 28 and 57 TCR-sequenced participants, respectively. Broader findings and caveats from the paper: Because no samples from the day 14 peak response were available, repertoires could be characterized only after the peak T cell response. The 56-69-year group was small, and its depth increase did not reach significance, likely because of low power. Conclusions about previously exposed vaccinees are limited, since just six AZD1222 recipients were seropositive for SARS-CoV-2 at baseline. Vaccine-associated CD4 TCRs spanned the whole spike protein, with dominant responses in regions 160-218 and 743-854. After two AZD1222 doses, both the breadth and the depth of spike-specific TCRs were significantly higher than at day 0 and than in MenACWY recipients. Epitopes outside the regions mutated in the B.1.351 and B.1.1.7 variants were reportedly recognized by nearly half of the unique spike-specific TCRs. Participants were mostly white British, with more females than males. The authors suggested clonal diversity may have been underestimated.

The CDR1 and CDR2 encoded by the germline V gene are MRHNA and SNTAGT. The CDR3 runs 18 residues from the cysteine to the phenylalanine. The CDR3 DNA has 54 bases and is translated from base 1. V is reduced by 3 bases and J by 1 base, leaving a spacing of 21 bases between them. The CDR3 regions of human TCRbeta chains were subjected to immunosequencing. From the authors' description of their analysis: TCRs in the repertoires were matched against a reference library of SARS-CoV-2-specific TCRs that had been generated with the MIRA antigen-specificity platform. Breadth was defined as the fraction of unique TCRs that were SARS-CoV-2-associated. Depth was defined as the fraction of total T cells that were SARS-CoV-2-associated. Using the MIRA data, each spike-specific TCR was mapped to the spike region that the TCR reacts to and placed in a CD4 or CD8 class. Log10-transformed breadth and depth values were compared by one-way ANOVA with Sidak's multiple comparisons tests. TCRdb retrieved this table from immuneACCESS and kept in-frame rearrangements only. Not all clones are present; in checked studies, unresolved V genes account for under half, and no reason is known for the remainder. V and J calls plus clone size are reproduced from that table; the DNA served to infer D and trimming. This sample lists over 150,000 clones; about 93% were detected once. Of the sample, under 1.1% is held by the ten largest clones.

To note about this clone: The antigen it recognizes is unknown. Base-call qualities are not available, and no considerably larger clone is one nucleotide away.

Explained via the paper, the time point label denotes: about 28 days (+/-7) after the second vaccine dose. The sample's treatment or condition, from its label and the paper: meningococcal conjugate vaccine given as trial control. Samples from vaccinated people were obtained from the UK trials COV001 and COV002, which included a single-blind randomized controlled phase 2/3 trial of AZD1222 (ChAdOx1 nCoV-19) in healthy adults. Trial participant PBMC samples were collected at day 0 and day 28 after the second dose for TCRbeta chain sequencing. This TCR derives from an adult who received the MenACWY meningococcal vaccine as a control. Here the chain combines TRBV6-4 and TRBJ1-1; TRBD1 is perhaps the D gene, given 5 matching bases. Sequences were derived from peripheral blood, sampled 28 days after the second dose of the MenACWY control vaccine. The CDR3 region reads CASSEELMMDIPNTEAFF. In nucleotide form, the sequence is TGTGCCAGCAGTGAGGAGTTGATGATGGACATTCCGAACACTGAAGCTTTCTTT.